The 32 T cell receptor beta chains given below trace back to one sample, sequenced in a study of PD-1 blockade in classical Hodgkin lymphoma. Produced via immunoSEQ multiplex PCR; TCRdb's table is partial and in-frame only. The sample has fewer than 100,000 clones, roughly 90% seen once. There was relapse after autologous stem cell transplantation in every patient, and there was variation in brentuximab vedotin exposure. Sequencing used peripheral blood mononuclear cells (PBMCs), obtained at baseline. The source is a human donor with classical Hodgkin lymphoma.

V usage is TRBV5-1 and J usage is TRBJ2-7; the D is unclear. The V gene's germline CDR1 is SGHRS and CDR2 YFSETQ. The CDR3 has 14 residues. Trimming shortened V by 2 bases and J by 0 bases, and 9 bases separated the two germline ends. CDR3 DNA: TGCGCCAGCAGCTTTAGGGCTAGCTCCTACGAGCAGTACTTC. It translates to CASSFRASSYEQYF.

This rearrangement joins TRBV6-5 to TRBJ2-5, with D unclear. V lost 3 bases and J lost 7, with 6 bases in between. Germline-derived CDR1 and CDR2 are MNHEY and SVGAGI. CDR3 length equals 11 residues. The CDR3 DNA sequence: TGTGCCAGCAGTTATGGGGTGACCCAGTACTTC. Protein: CASSYGVTQYF.

The V call is TRBV5-1, the J call TRBJ2-3, with D perhaps assigned TRBD1 or TRBD2 (5 bases each). CDR1 and CDR2 from the germline V gene are SGHRS and YFSETQ. The germline V and J ends were trimmed by 3 bases and 2 bases, with 7 bases remaining between them. The CDR3 runs 13 residues. In nucleotides, the CDR3 is TGCGCCAGCAGCTCAGGGACCACAGATACGCAGTATTTT. It yields the protein CASSSGTTDTQYF.

The genes are TRBV2 and TRBJ2-3, with 8 bases aligning to TRBD1. Germline V CDR1 and CDR2: SNHLY, FYNNEI. CDR3 length: 14 residues. The V gene end was trimmed by 7 bases and the J gene end by 4 bases; junction bases not matched to a gene: 7. CDR3 region: CASTARGPSDTQYF. As DNA, the CDR3 is TGTGCCAGCACGGCCAGGGGGCCGTCAGATACGCAGTATTTT. Combining the CDR3 with reference TRBV2 and TRBJ2-3 gives the whole variable domain EPEVTQTPSHQVTQMGQEVILRCVPISNHLYFYWYRQILGQKVEFLVSFYNNEISEKSEIFDDQFSVERPDGSNFTLKIRSTKLEDSAMYFCASTARGPSDTQYFGPGTRLTVL.

The chain carries TRBV7-7 and TRBJ2-3; tentatively, D is TRBD1 (6 bases). Germline V CDR1 and CDR2: SSHAT, FNYEAQ (reference sequence). CDR3 size: 12 residues. The CDR3 region is CARAGDTDTQYF. The CDR3, as DNA: TGTGCTAGAGCAGGGGACACAGATACGCAGTATTTT.

The chain recombines TRBV7-9 with TRBJ1-5; D uncertain. Germline assignment: CDR1 SEHNR and CDR2 FQNEAQ (reference sequence). The CDR3 is made up of 14 amino acids. V was cut by 4 bases and J by 1 base, with 8 bases left in between. This CDR3 is CASSSTESNQPQHF. DNA of the CDR3: TGTGCCAGCAGCTCTACCGAAAGCAATCAGCCCCAGCATTTT.

This clone showed up just once. The CDR3 nucleotides read TGTGCCAGCAGCCAAGACTCGGGGTTGGCCGAGCAGTACTTC. It yields the protein CASSQDSGLAEQYF. V and J are TRBV4-2 and TRBJ2-7, with D maybe TRBD2 (5 bases). CDR3 length: 14 residues. Germline-derived CDR1 and CDR2 are LGHNA and YNFKEQ. V was shortened by 0 bases and J by 6 bases, with 12 bases between the two germline ends.

The chain combines TRBV18 with TRBJ2-5; D not certain. With 10 bases removed from V and 2 bases from J, the gap between germline ends came to 14 bases. CDR1 and CDR2 (germline): KGHSH, LQKENI. This CDR3 spans 13 amino acids. DNA for the CDR3: TGTGCCACCACGAAGTCCAGACAAGAGACCCAGTACTTC. Its translation: CATTKSRQETQYF.

Of note for this clone: The junction shows a germline mismatch at one end, possibly a read error. The rearrangement links TRBV28 to TRBJ2-7; 7 positions match TRBD2. The germline V gene encodes CDR1 MDHEN and CDR2 SYDVKM. CDR3 length equals 13 residues. This chain's CDR3 is CASSLSRRETPRF. In nucleotides, the CDR3 is TGTGCCAGCAGTTTATCCCGGCGGGAGACCCCCCGCTTC. The full variable domain, in which reference TRBV28 and TRBJ2-7 provide the parts outside the CDR3, is DVKVTQSSRYLVKRTGEKVFLECVQDMDHENMFWYRQDPGLGLRLIYFSYDVKMKEKGDIPEGYSVSREKKERFSLILESASTNQTSMYLCASSLSRRETPRFGPGTRLTVT.

V and J are TRBV7-6 and TRBJ2-7; unclear D gene. CDR1 and CDR2 from the germline V gene are SGHVS and FNYEAQ. V lost 1 base and J 2 bases, leaving 6 bases between the germline ends. CDR3 length: 13 residues. In nucleotides, the CDR3 is TGTGCCAGCAGCTTAGGGCTAGCCTACGAGCAGTACTTC. This codes for CASSLGLAYEQYF. Complete variable domain (other parts from reference TRBV7-6 and TRBJ2-7): GAGVSQSPRYKVTKRGQDVALRCDPISGHVSLYWYRQALGQGPEFLTYFNYEAQQDKSGLPNDRFSAERPEGSISTLTIQRTEQRDSAMYRCASSLGLAYEQYFGPGTRLTVT.

This chain connects TRBV18 to TRBJ2-7, with 8 bases aligning to TRBD1. In germline, CDR1 is KGHSH, CDR2 LQKENI. The V segment lost 4 bases and the J segment 6 bases; nucleotides outside the gene matches: 8. CDR3 size: 14 residues. CDR3 coding DNA: TGTGCCAGCTCACTAAATCTCGGACAGGGCGAGCAGTACTTC. Encoded protein: CASSLNLGQGEQYF. Using reference TRBV18 and TRBJ2-7 for the parts outside the CDR3, the full variable domain is NAGVMQNPRHLVRRRGQEARLRCSPMKGHSHVYWYRQLPEEGLKFMVYLQKENIIDESGMPKERFSAEFPKEGPSILRIQQVVRGDSAAYFCASSLNLGQGEQYFGPGTRLTVT.

The sample holds one count of this clone. The V gene is TRBV6-5, the J gene TRBJ1-2, with a tentative D call TRBD1 (5 bases). The CDR3 is 16 residues long. From germline, CDR1 is MNHEY and CDR2 SVGAGI. The V end was cut by 0 bases, the J end by 4 bases, with 15 bases between. CDR3 in amino acids: CASSYSRDVQLYGYTF. The CDR3 DNA follows: TGTGCCAGCAGTTACTCGAGGGACGTACAACTCTATGGCTACACCTTC.

The gene calls are TRBV25-1 and TRBJ2-1, with D perhaps being TRBD1 or TRBD2 (5 bases each). Germline V gene lookup returns CDR1 MGHDK and CDR2 SYGVNS. The CDR3 is 14 residues long. Trimming shortened V by 1 base and J by 6 bases, and 10 bases separated the two germline ends. The CDR3 sequence: CASSEWGGLNEQFF. CDR3 nucleotides: TGTGCCAGCAGTGAATGGGGCGGGCTCAATGAGCAGTTCTTC. Full variable domain (missing parts from reference TRBV25-1 and TRBJ2-1): EADIYQTPRYLVIGTGKKITLECSQTMGHDKMYWYQQDPGMELHLIHYSYGVNSTEKGDLSSESTVSRIRTEHFPLTLESARPSHTSQYLCASSEWGGLNEQFFGPGTRLTVL.

This CDR3 is CASSSQQGDEQFF. The CDR3 DNA reads TGTGCCAGCAGCTCCCAACAGGGCGATGAGCAGTTCTTC. This sequence joins TRBV7-2 and TRBJ2-1, with D possibly matching TRBD1 (6 bases). The CDR3 runs 13 residues. CDR1 is SGHTA and CDR2 is FQGNSA in the germline V gene. Trimming took 4 bases from V and 8 from J, leaving 12 bases between them.

CDR3 bases: TGTGCCAGCAGCTTGCCCTACAGGGAAACCACTGAAGCTTTCTTT. It encodes CASSLPYRETTEAFF. The chain joins TRBV5-6 to TRBJ1-1; weak D call: TRBD1 (6 bases). V lost 1 base, J lost 4 bases, and 14 bases lay in between. The V gene's germline CDR1 is SGHDT and CDR2 YYEEEE. This CDR3 has 15 amino acids.

The CDR3 bases are TGTGCCAGCAGCCCGTGGGGCGGGGGCACAGATACGCAGTATTTT. As protein: CASSPWGGGTDTQYF. J is TRBJ2-3 and V is TRBV9; possible D gene TRBD2, 6 bases. V was shortened by 4 bases and J by 1 base, with 13 bases between the two germline ends. The V gene's germline CDR1 is SGDLS and CDR2 YYNGEE. The CDR3 is 15 residues long.

This chain joins TRBV4-1 and TRBJ2-7; 13 bases are a match to TRBD2. The germline CDR1 and CDR2 sequences are MGHRA and YSYEKL. This CDR3 region has 20 residues. Trimming took 0 bases from V and 4 from J; bases not matched to a gene: 15. The CDR3 reads CASSQDPLIRRTSGSYEQYF. In nucleotides, the CDR3 is TGCGCCAGCAGCCAAGATCCCTTAATACGACGGACTAGCGGGAGTTACGAGCAGTACTTC.

This clone was observed at least ten times. V gene TRBV25-1 combines with J gene TRBJ1-3; D is possibly TRBD1 (6 bases). CDR1 and CDR2 (germline): MGHDK, SYGVNS. V was clipped by 4 bases and J by 1 base, with 14 bases between them. The CDR3 is made up of 16 amino acids. CDR3 sequence: CASSANTGWSGNTIYF. CDR3 DNA: TGTGCCAGCAGTGCAAATACAGGGTGGTCTGGAAACACCATATATTTT.

V and J are TRBV4-3 and TRBJ2-1; TRBD1 aligns across 7 bases. This CDR3 has 15 amino acids. The V segment lost 0 bases and the J segment 9 bases; nucleotides outside the gene matches: 8. From germline, CDR1 is LGHNA and CDR2 YSLEER. DNA of the CDR3: TGCGCCAGCAGCCAAGACCAGGACAGGTTAGCTGAGCAGTTCTTC. Amino acid sequence: CASSQDQDRLAEQFF.

The chain has TRBV5-8 and TRBJ1-2; 8 nucleotides agree with TRBD1. Germline values: CDR1 SGHTS, CDR2 YDEGEE. The CDR3 totals 13 residues. V lost 4 bases, J lost 4 bases, and 3 bases stayed unmatched. In DNA form, the CDR3 reads TGTGCCAGCAGCGATACAGGGGGCTATGGCTACACCTTC. The encoded protein is CASSDTGGYGYTF.

The CDR3, as DNA: TGTGCCAGCAGCTTGAGGGGGTTAGCTAATGAAAAACTGTTTTTT. Amino acids: CASSLRGLANEKLFF. The chain couples TRBV5-4 to TRBJ1-4; D is possibly TRBD1 (6 bases). Germline loops: CDR1 SGHNT, CDR2 YYREEE (reference sequence). V was trimmed by 1 base and J by 3 bases, leaving 10 bases between them. This CDR3 has 15 amino acids.

This sequence joins TRBV7-9 and TRBJ2-1; 12 bases are shared with TRBD2. CDR3 size: 19 residues. Trimming removed 5 bases from V and 1 base from J; junction bases left unmatched: 12. Germline CDR1 and CDR2: SEHNR and FQNEAQ (reference sequence). CDR3 region: CASSAIRLAGERSYNEQFF. In nucleotides, the CDR3 is TGTGCCAGCAGCGCAATTAGACTAGCGGGAGAGCGGTCCTACAATGAGCAGTTCTTC. Combining the CDR3 with reference TRBV7-9 and TRBJ2-1 gives the whole variable domain DTGVSQNPRHKITKRGQNVTFRCDPISEHNRLYWYRQTLGQGPEFLTYFQNEAQLEKSRLLSDRFSAERPKGSFSTLEIQRTEQGDSAMYLCASSAIRLAGERSYNEQFFGPGTRLTVL.

V usage is TRBV6-5 and J usage is TRBJ2-3, with 9 bases matching TRBD1. The V gene end was trimmed by 4 bases and the J gene end by 4 bases; junction bases not matched to a gene: 6. Per the germline V gene, CDR1 is MNHEY and CDR2 is SVGAGI. The CDR3 is 15 amino acids. The CDR3 loop is CASSWRDRAPDTQYF. CDR3 coding DNA: TGTGCCAGCAGTTGGCGGGACAGGGCTCCAGATACGCAGTATTTT.

The rearrangement links TRBV11-3 to TRBJ2-1, with D uncertain. Germline CDR1 SGHNT, CDR2 YENEEA. This CDR3 region has 12 residues. V shed 0 bases and J shed 9 bases, with 6 bases lying between them. CDR3 region: CASSLDRFEQFF. The CDR3 DNA sequence: TGTGCCAGCAGCTTAGACCGCTTTGAGCAGTTCTTC. The full variable domain, in which reference TRBV11-3 and TRBJ2-1 provide the parts outside the CDR3, is EAGVVQSPRYKIIEKKQPVAFWCNPISGHNTLYWYLQNLGQGPELLIRYENEEAVDDSQLPKDRFSAERLKGVDSTLKIQPAELGDSAVYLCASSLDRFEQFFGPGTRLTVL.

This sequence joins TRBV7-8 and TRBJ2-5, with 8 bases matching TRBD1. J gave up 0 bases and V 5 bases, and 8 bases lay outside the gene matches. This CDR3 comprises 16 residues. Germline V gene data show CDR1 as SGHVS and CDR2 as FQNEAQ. The CDR3, as DNA: TGTGCCAGCAGCCCCGGGGCAGGGGGCTACCAAGAGACCCAGTACTTC. Its translation: CASSPGAGGYQETQYF. Combining the CDR3 with reference TRBV7-8 and TRBJ2-5 gives the whole variable domain GAGVSQSPRYKVAKRGQDVALRCDPISGHVSLFWYQQALGQGPEFLTYFQNEAQLDKSGLPSDRFFAERPEGSVSTLKIQRTQQEDSAVYLCASSPGAGGYQETQYFGPGTRLLVL.

The chain employs TRBV5-7 and TRBJ2-5; TRBD2 agrees at 9 bases. TRBV5-7 is sorted into the ORF group, with uncertain function. The ends lost 0 bases at V and 5 bases at J; junction bases unmatched: 8. There are 16 residues in the CDR3. The CDR3 protein is CASSLGLAGCSETQYF. The DNA for the CDR3 is TGTGCCAGCAGCTTGGGGCTAGCGGGATGCTCTGAGACCCAGTACTTC.

The chain has TRBV19 and TRBJ2-7; D may be TRBD2 (6 bases). Germline CDR1 LNHDA, CDR2 SQIVND (reference sequence). The CDR3 is made up of 15 amino acids. Trimming removed 3 bases from V and 7 bases from J, with 19 bases in between. CDR3 coding DNA: TGTGCCAGTAGTATCGGCGGGATCGGCGTAAGAGAGCAGTACTTC. Protein product: CASSIGGIGVREQYF.

The chain joins TRBV11-2 to TRBJ2-7, with a tentative D call TRBD1 (6 bases). This CDR3 region has 14 residues. V was pared by 1 base and J by 4 bases, with 11 bases between. Germline V lookup: CDR1 SGHAT, CDR2 FQNNGV. In nucleotides, the CDR3 is TGTGCCAGCAGCTTAGCGCCAGGGGTGTACGAGCAGTACTTC. Its translation: CASSLAPGVYEQYF.

The V call is TRBV7-2, the J call TRBJ2-2; D gene ambiguous. The CDR3 covers 14 residues. Trimming removed 7 bases from V and 1 base from J, with 10 bases in between. The germline V gene has CDR1 SGHTA and CDR2 FQGNSA. CDR3 region: CASTPGRNTGELFF. DNA for the CDR3: TGTGCCAGCACCCCCGGACGGAACACCGGGGAGCTGTTTTTT.

The chain is built from TRBV2 and TRBJ2-7; the D call may be TRBD1 or TRBD2 (7 bases each). This CDR3 comprises 16 residues. V lost 3 bases and J lost 4, with 19 bases in between. Germline V gene lookup returns CDR1 SNHLY and CDR2 FYNNEI. The CDR3 DNA sequence: TGTGCCAGCAGTGAGGGGAGGGACAGCACCTCTTACGAGCAGTACTTC. It is translated as CASSEGRDSTSYEQYF.

CDR3 protein: CASSQGGTGYEQYF. The CDR3 DNA reads TGTGCCAGCAGCCAAGGCGGGACAGGCTACGAGCAGTACTTC. The J gene is TRBJ2-7, the V gene TRBV5-4; 8 nucleotides line up with TRBD1. The CDR3 runs to 14 residues. The junction had 6 bases not matched to a gene; V was cut back by 4 bases and J by 3 bases. CDR1 is SGHNT and CDR2 is YYREEE in the germline V gene (reference sequence).

The V gene is TRBV19, the J gene TRBJ1-1; 9 bases agree with TRBD1. The CDR3 spans 16 residues. CDR1 and CDR2 (germline): LNHDA, SQIVND (reference sequence). J was trimmed by 4 bases and V by 3 bases; bases with no gene match: 9. CDR3 nucleotides: TGTGCCAGTAGTATTATTACAGGGGGCCGGGGCACTGAAGCTTTCTTT. Residues: CASSIITGGRGTEAFF.